This TCR beta chain was obtained from a study of blood T cell repertoires in COVID-19. Overall study: The United States, Italy and Spain supplied acute and convalescent COVID-19 samples.

CDR1 is SNHLY, CDR2 FYNNEI, per germline. Between the trimmed V and J ends, which lost 1 base and 5 bases, there was a span of 14 bases. This CDR3 region has 16 residues. Sequencing used immunoSEQ multiplex PCR; TCRdb keeps in-frame clones, though not all of them. The data contain roughly 100,000 clones, more than 80% of them singletons. The chain recombines TRBV2 with TRBJ2-2; D is perhaps TRBD2 (5 bases). The material sequenced was peripheral blood. The TCR originated in a human donor in a cohort sampled during active COVID-19. CDR3: CASSEGASWYTGELFF. CDR3 DNA sequence: TGTGCCAGCAGTGAAGGGGCTAGCTGGTATACCGGGGAGCTGTTTTTT.